This TCR beta chain comes out of a study of untreated major depressive disorder. Magnetic negative selection enriched CD4+ T cells from thawed PBMCs. Some clones are missing from TCRdb's copy, which holds only in-frame ones; the method was immunoSEQ multiplex PCR. This table has approximately 20,000 clones, about 85% appearing once. Study-wide points: Only three preselected Vbeta families were compared in sequencing.

V lost 6 bases to trimming and J lost 8 bases, with 19 bases between them. Germline V lookup: CDR1 MNHNS, CDR2 SASEGT. There are 15 residues in the CDR3. Comment on this clone: The antigen remains undetermined.

The chain carries TRBV6-1 and TRBJ2-2; D is unclear. The receptor's source is a woman aged 25 to 39 in good health. Material: CD4+ T cells from PBMCs. The CDR3 loop reads CASSSNSWVPGELFF. DNA for the CDR3: TGTGCCAGCAGCTCGAATTCGTGGGTGCCGGGGGAGCTGTTTTTT.